This is a list of T cell receptor beta chains from one sample in a study of T cell repertoires in cytomegalovirus infection. TCRdb re-derived calls from the reads in MiXCR, one entry per CDR3 protein. Of about 350,000 distinct CDR3 sequences listed, about 35% are singletons. These receptors lack a known antigen. Sequences were derived from cultured PBMCs, sampled from culture after CMV antigen stimulation. These TCRs come from a human donor in good health (CMV status not recorded). Some clones in this sample may be carry-over from other donors' samples. CDR3s include the opening cysteine and the closing phenylalanine or tryptophan. The order of the fields is J gene, V gene, CDR3 protein.

J gene: TRBJ1-2
V gene: TRBV5-1
CDR3 protein: CASSFRDRGYGYTF

J gene: TRBJ2-1
V gene: TRBV19
CDR3 protein: CASSPPGGLSYNEQFF

J gene: TRBJ2-7
V gene: TRBV27
CDR3 protein: CASSPITRGRDYEQYF

J gene: TRBJ2-1
V gene: TRBV6-2/TRBV6-3
CDR3 protein: CASRPRTPGLFYNEQFF

J gene: TRBJ2-3
V gene: TRBV19
CDR3 protein: CASSITTTRHTDTQYF

J gene: TRBJ1-5
V gene: TRBV4-3
CDR3 protein: CASSLQVGNQPQHF

J gene: TRBJ2-1
V gene: TRBV27
CDR3 protein: CASSPTRDSYNEQFF

J gene: TRBJ2-7
V gene: TRBV4-2
CDR3 protein: CASSQGVKTGSYEQYF

J gene: TRBJ2-1
V gene: TRBV27
CDR3 protein: CASSSPLGGGSYNEQFF

J gene: TRBJ1-1
V gene: TRBV7-2
CDR3 protein: CASTLGRNTEAFF

J gene: TRBJ2-5
V gene: TRBV6-5
CDR3 protein: CASSRLGDSQETQYF

J gene: TRBJ1-1
V gene: TRBV6-5
CDR3 protein: CASSYSADTEAFF

J gene: TRBJ2-2
V gene: TRBV18
CDR3 protein: CASSPNSLDLTGELFF

J gene: TRBJ1-5
V gene: TRBV7-2
CDR3 protein: CASSSDRVPNQPQHF

J gene: TRBJ1-1
V gene: TRBV6-2/TRBV6-3
CDR3 protein: CASSYAGIEAFF

J gene: TRBJ2-3
V gene: TRBV12-3/TRBV12-4
CDR3 protein: CASSLAGKGTDTQYF

J gene: TRBJ2-5
V gene: TRBV20-1
CDR3 protein: CSATNGGGKETQYF

J gene: TRBJ1-6
V gene: TRBV7-2
CDR3 protein: CASSSRSSYNSPLHF

J gene: TRBJ2-3
V gene: TRBV15
CDR3 protein: CATRQVTDTQYF

J gene: TRBJ2-1
V gene: TRBV28
CDR3 protein: CASSPTSPGVKEQFF

J gene: TRBJ2-7
V gene: TRBV6-6
CDR3 protein: CASSYERSSYEQYF

J gene: TRBJ2-2
V gene: TRBV28
CDR3 protein: CASSDPGTGGELFF

J gene: TRBJ1-1
V gene: TRBV6-8
CDR3 protein: CASSYGSRVATEAFF

J gene: TRBJ1-5
V gene: TRBV29-1
CDR3 protein: CSVDTGFPPVHNQPQHF

J gene: TRBJ2-1
V gene: TRBV20-1
CDR3 protein: CSADGGLTGEQFF

J gene: TRBJ2-7
V gene: TRBV6-2/TRBV6-3
CDR3 protein: CASTHQGTYEQYF

J gene: TRBJ1-1
V gene: TRBV6-2/TRBV6-3
CDR3 protein: CASSYDPGRTEAFF

J gene: TRBJ2-6
V gene: TRBV7-9
CDR3 protein: CASSPLVGSGANVLTF

J gene: TRBJ2-1
V gene: TRBV9
CDR3 protein: CASSEGLGSYYNEQFF

J gene: TRBJ1-4
V gene: TRBV7-2
CDR3 protein: CASSLVPTNEKLFF

J gene: TRBJ1-4
V gene: TRBV7-2
CDR3 protein: CASSPGRGLFF

J gene: TRBJ1-1
V gene: TRBV4-1
CDR3 protein: CASSQDIPSRMTEAFF

J gene: TRBJ2-1
V gene: TRBV7-6
CDR3 protein: CASSNFWREGYNEQFF

J gene: TRBJ2-1
V gene: TRBV19
CDR3 protein: CASSIGLEVRNEQFF

J gene: TRBJ2-3
V gene: TRBV20-1
CDR3 protein: CSAKSIAGPTSTDTQYF

J gene: TRBJ2-4
V gene: TRBV19
CDR3 protein: CASSTLQDILAKNIQYF

J gene: TRBJ1-4
V gene: TRBV6-1
CDR3 protein: CASSRQVYATNEKLFF

J gene: TRBJ2-5
V gene: TRBV13
CDR3 protein: CASSPTSGARETQYF

J gene: TRBJ2-1
V gene: TRBV6-5
CDR3 protein: CASSYVQSPYSYNEQFF

J gene: TRBJ2-3
V gene: TRBV10-3
CDR3 protein: CALMVGDTQYF

J gene: TRBJ2-1
V gene: TRBV7-9
CDR3 protein: CASSSSWEATSYNEQFF